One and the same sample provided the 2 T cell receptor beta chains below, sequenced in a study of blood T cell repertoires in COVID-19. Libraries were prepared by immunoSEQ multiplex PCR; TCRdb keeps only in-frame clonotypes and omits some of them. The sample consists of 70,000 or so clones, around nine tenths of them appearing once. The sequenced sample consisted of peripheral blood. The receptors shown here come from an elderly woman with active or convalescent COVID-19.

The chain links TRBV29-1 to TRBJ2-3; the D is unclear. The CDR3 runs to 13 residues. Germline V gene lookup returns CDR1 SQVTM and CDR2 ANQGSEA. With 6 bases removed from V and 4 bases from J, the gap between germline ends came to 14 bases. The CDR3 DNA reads TGCAGCGTACCCCGGTTGACATCAGATACGCAGTATTTT. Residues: CSVPRLTSDTQYF.

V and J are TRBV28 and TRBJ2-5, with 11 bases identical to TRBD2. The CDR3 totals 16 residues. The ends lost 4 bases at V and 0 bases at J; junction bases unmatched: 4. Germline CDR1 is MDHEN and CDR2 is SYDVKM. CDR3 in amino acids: CASSSRLAGHQETQYF. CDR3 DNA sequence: TGTGCCAGCAGTTCCAGACTAGCGGGACACCAAGAGACCCAGTACTTC.